This T cell receptor beta chain was identified during a study of T-cell memory formation after mild COVID-19. As for the study in general: TCR clusters were mostly donor specific. Study-wide findings and caveats: Chiefly within CM and EM were the contracting CD4+ clones; CD8+ ones were within EMRA. Detection of some responders pre-infection suggested pre-existing cross-reactive memory T cells participated.

This clonotype was recorded a few times. What it binds is not known. Germline CDR1 is LNHDA and CDR2 is SQIVND (reference sequence). Trimming shortened V by 4 bases and J by 10 bases, and 20 bases separated the two germline ends. The CDR3 extends over 15 amino acids. 5'RACE with constant-segment primers built TCRalpha and TCRbeta cDNA libraries with UMIs. TCRdb itself ran the 5' RACE reads through MiXCR, one entry per CDR3 protein. The repertoire holds 450,000 to 650,000 distinct CDR3 sequences, roughly 18% seen once, with more than 10% in the top ten. The sequence came from an adult woman who had mild COVID-19 (a few samples of this study predate the infection). Cell type and time point are not known. The specimen was PBMCs or a T cell subset sorted from them (not recorded which). The chain links TRBV19 to TRBJ1-5; D not certain. The CDR3 loop is CASSREAAGIQPQHF. In DNA form, the CDR3 reads TGTGCCAGTAGTAGGGAGGCCGCGGGAATTCAACCCCAGCATTTT.